What follows are 21 T cell receptor beta chains derived from one specimen sequenced in a study of vaccination and CD4 T cells after COVID-19. No antigen is known for these receptors. Treatment described: roughly 10-day PBMC culture with coronavirus spike peptide pools or control peptides (ViraFEST assay). The Oncomine TCR Beta short-read assay was what sequenced the DNA obtained from cultured CD4+ T cells. TCRdb analysed the PCR reads with MiXCR anew, one entry per CDR3 protein. Of over 10,000 distinct CDR3 sequences in the sample, about 50% were seen once. Sample: CD4+ T cells from blood, cultured in vitro. These receptors originate from a human donor who had recovered from COVID-19.

This clonotype occurred a few times. The chain combines TRBV7-6 with TRBJ2-1; 7 bases are a match to TRBD2. The germline CDR1 and CDR2 sequences are SGHVS and FNYEAQ. The CDR3 is 16 residues long. V trimming: 5 bases; J trimming: 6 bases; junction bases outside the gene matches: 13. CDR3 sequence reads: CASSQGDYRGVNEQFF. CDR3 bases: TGTGCCAGCAGCCAAGGGGACTATAGAGGTGTCAATGAGCAGTTCTTC. Full variable domain (missing parts from reference TRBV7-6 and TRBJ2-1): GAGVSQSPRYKVTKRGQDVALRCDPISGHVSLYWYRQALGQGPEFLTYFNYEAQQDKSGLPNDRFSAERPEGSISTLTIQRTEQRDSAMYRCASSQGDYRGVNEQFFGPGTRLTVL.

The chain has TRBV9 and TRBJ2-1; D could derive from TRBD1 or TRBD2 (6 bases each). The CDR3 spans 15 residues. Trimming cost V 3 bases and J 3 bases, with 13 bases left between them. Per germline, CDR1 SGDLS and CDR2 YYNGEE. The CDR3 loop is CASSGGAVDYNEQFF. CDR3 nucleotide sequence: TGTGCCAGCAGCGGGGGGGCGGTCGACTACAATGAGCAGTTCTTC.

The chain employs TRBV7-2 and TRBJ1-6; the D gene is possibly TRBD1 (6 bases). Germline values: CDR1 SGHTA, CDR2 FQGNSA. CDR3 length: 15 residues. V lost 5 bases, J lost 10 bases, and 18 bases lay in between. The DNA for the CDR3 is TGTGCCAGCAGCCCCCATTGGGGGCGGAGGTCACCCCTCCACTTT. Translated: CASSPHWGRRSPLHF.

This clonotype occurred once. This chain joins TRBV4-3 and TRBJ1-2, with D maybe TRBD1 (5 bases). This CDR3 has 14 amino acids. Trimming took off 0 bases at V and 10 bases at J, with 15 bases between the two ends. Germline V CDR1 and CDR2: LGHNA, YSLEER. The CDR3 is CASSQERASRDYTF. The DNA for the CDR3 is TGCGCCAGCAGCCAAGAGAGGGCTTCCAGGGACTACACCTTC.

The chain has TRBV12-5 and TRBJ1-6; the match to TRBD1 covers 7 bases. J lost 10 bases, V lost 5 bases, and 14 bases had no gene match. The CDR3 covers 16 residues. The germline gives CDR1 LGHNT, CDR2 FRNRAP. CDR3 sequence (DNA): TGTGCTAGTGGTCCCCCCCTCCTTGGACAGGCCTCACCCCTCCACTTT. It translates to CASGPPLLGQASPLHF.

This chain links TRBV6-1 with TRBJ1-2; D is undetermined. This CDR3 spans 13 amino acids. The germline V and J ends were trimmed by 6 bases and 2 bases, with 10 bases remaining between them. From germline, CDR1 is MNHNS and CDR2 SASEGT. In nucleotides, the CDR3 is TGTGCCAGCAGCCAACGGGAGAACTATGGCTACACCTTC. This encodes CASSQRENYGYTF.

This sequence joins TRBV12-3 or TRBV12-4 and TRBJ1-5; D is possibly TRBD1 (5 bases). The V end lost 8 bases, the J end lost 7 bases, and 18 bases lay between the germline ends. The CDR3 has 14 residues. CDR3 residues: CASGGRRAHQPQHF. CDR3 nucleotide sequence: TGTGCCAGCGGGGGAAGAAGGGCCCACCAGCCCCAGCATTTT.

The genes are TRBV7-2 and TRBJ2-1, with 9 bases aligning to TRBD2. The V and J ends lost 1 base and 4 bases, in that order; junction bases with no gene match: 14. Germline loops: CDR1 SGHTA, CDR2 FQGNSA. The CDR3 contains 19 residues. The CDR3, as DNA: TGTGCCAGCAGCTTAGGGTTACGGCGGGGGGGTTTGGATTACAATGAGCAGTTCTTC. Amino acids: CASSLGLRRGGLDYNEQFF.

The chain has TRBV11-2 and TRBJ2-3, with D possibly TRBD1 on 6 matching bases. Trimming removed 5 bases from V and 2 bases from J, with 14 bases in between. This CDR3 region has 15 residues. Looked up from germline, CDR1 is SGHAT and CDR2 is FQNNGV. CDR3 bases: TGTGCCAGCAGCGTCACGGGACACCTCACAGATACGCAGTATTTT. Translating it yields CASSVTGHLTDTQYF. Based on the CDR3 plus reference TRBV11-2 and TRBJ2-3, the full variable domain is EAGVAQSPRYKIIEKRQSVAFWCNPISGHATLYWYQQILGQGPKLLIQFQNNGVVDDSQLPKDRFSAERLKGVDSTLKIQPAKLEDSAVYLCASSVTGHLTDTQYFGPGTRLTVL.

V gene TRBV6-5 combines with J gene TRBJ2-2; D is unclear. Trimming cost V 2 bases and J 4 bases, with 5 bases left between them. The CDR3 spans 13 residues. Germline V gene lookup returns CDR1 MNHEY and CDR2 SVGAGI. The CDR3: CASSYQATGELFF. The CDR3 DNA is TGTGCCAGCAGTTACCAGGCCACCGGGGAGCTGTTTTTT.

This clonotype turned up a few times. The genes are TRBV30 and TRBJ2-7; no firm D call. The CDR3 contains 16 residues. Trimming stripped 0 bases from V and 0 bases from J, with 15 bases between. Germline lookup yields CDR1 GTSNPN and CDR2 SVGIG (reference sequence). The CDR3 bases are TGTGCCTGGAGTGTACCCCTTCTCTCTAGCTCCTACGAGCAGTACTTC. Translation gives CAWSVPLLSSSYEQYF.

The V gene is TRBV10-3, the J gene TRBJ1-2; D possibly corresponds to TRBD1 (5 bases). Germline V gives CDR1 ENHRY, CDR2 SYGVKD. V was cut by 6 bases and J by 7 bases, with 9 bases left in between. The CDR3 contains 11 residues. Here the CDR3 DNA reads TGTGCCATCAGCAGGGATGCTGGCTACACCTTC. Residues: CAISRDAGYTF.

This clonotype occurred once. J is TRBJ1-1 and V is TRBV12-5; tentatively, D is TRBD1 (6 bases). Germline V gene lookup returns CDR1 LGHNT and CDR2 FRNRAP. V was cut by 7 bases and J by 1 base, with 13 bases left in between. This CDR3 has 14 amino acids. The CDR3, as DNA: TGTGCTAGTGCTCCTAGGGGGGCGAACACTGAAGCTTTCTTT. It is translated as CASAPRGANTEAFF.

Concerning this clonotype: One end of the junction does not line up with germline, which may come from a read error. The genes are TRBV6-1 and TRBJ2-2; the D is unclear. The germline gives CDR1 MNHNS, CDR2 SASEGT. This CDR3 comprises 11 residues. CDR3 coding DNA: TGTGCCGGCAGCCACCCCGGGGAGCTGTTTTTT. Encoded protein: CAGSHPGELFF.

The rearrangement uses TRBV11-2 and TRBJ2-3; D might be TRBD1 (5 bases). Germline V gene sequence: CDR1 SGHAT, CDR2 FQNNGV. Trimming pared 2 bases from V and 6 bases from J, leaving 15 bases between. There are 15 residues in the CDR3. The CDR3 reads CASSLIGAYEDTQYF. CDR3 nucleotide sequence: TGTGCCAGCAGCTTAATAGGGGCTTACGAGGATACGCAGTATTTT.

The V and J genes are TRBV30 and TRBJ2-6, with D perhaps matching TRBD1 (6 bases). Germline values: CDR1 GTSNPN, CDR2 SVGIG (reference sequence). This CDR3 contains 16 residues. Trimming left V 5 bases short and J 2 bases short, with 16 bases between. Written as DNA, the CDR3 is TGTGCCTGGGGGTACCCCTGGGGGCCTGGGGCCAACGTCCTGACTTTC. Translated, it gives CAWGYPWGPGANVLTF.

The chain is built from TRBV20-1 and TRBJ1-2; D is uncertain. The germline V gene encodes CDR1 DFQATT and CDR2 SNEGSKA (reference sequence). The length of the CDR3 is 12 residues. The V gene lost 5 bases and the J gene lost 7 bases, with 14 bases spanning the gap. This CDR3 reads CSAARDDSGYTF. DNA of the CDR3: TGCAGTGCTGCAAGGGATGACTCTGGCTACACCTTC.

This rearrangement joins TRBV19 to TRBJ2-2, with 7 nucleotides matching TRBD2. J lost 0 bases, V lost 8 bases, and 15 bases had no gene match. CDR1 and CDR2 from the germline V gene are LNHDA and SQIVND (reference sequence). This CDR3 has 18 amino acids. CDR3 residues: CASDPGGGLNANTGELFF. CDR3 DNA: TGTGCCAGTGACCCGGGGGGAGGGCTGAACGCGAACACCGGGGAGCTGTTTTTT. Combining the CDR3 with reference TRBV19 and TRBJ2-2 gives the whole variable domain DGGITQSPKYLFRKEGQNVTLSCEQNLNHDAMYWYRQDPGQGLRLIYYSQIVNDFQKGDIAEGYSVSREKKESFPLTVTSAQKNPTAFYLCASDPGGGLNANTGELFFGEGSRLTVL.

This chain uses TRBV6-1 with TRBJ2-2, with TRBD2 matching 8 bases. Germline V CDR1 and CDR2: MNHNS, SASEGT. Germline trimming cut 6 bases from V and 7 bases from J; bases unmatched to any gene: 7. The CDR3 covers 14 residues. The CDR3 spells CASRMYGGVGELFF. The DNA for the CDR3 is TGTGCCAGCAGGATGTACGGGGGGGTCGGGGAGCTGTTTTTT.

Only a few counts were recorded for this clonotype. The rearrangement uses TRBV27 and TRBJ1-1; 9 bases match TRBD1. Germline values: CDR1 MNHEY, CDR2 SMNVEV (reference sequence). V shed 3 bases, J shed 6 bases, and the junction held 11 bases outside the gene matches. The CDR3 length is 16 residues. The CDR3 loop is CASSFGGTGNIAEAFF. CDR3 nucleotides: TGTGCCAGCAGTTTTGGGGGGACAGGGAACATCGCTGAAGCTTTCTTT.

The rearrangement uses TRBV29-1 and TRBJ1-2; D gene uncertain. V was trimmed by 3 bases and J by 7 bases, leaving 6 bases between them. CDR3 length: 10 residues. The germline gives CDR1 SQVTM, CDR2 ANQGSEA. The CDR3 region has the DNA TGCAGCGTTGATGCGGGTGGCTACACCTTC. It translates to CSVDAGGYTF.